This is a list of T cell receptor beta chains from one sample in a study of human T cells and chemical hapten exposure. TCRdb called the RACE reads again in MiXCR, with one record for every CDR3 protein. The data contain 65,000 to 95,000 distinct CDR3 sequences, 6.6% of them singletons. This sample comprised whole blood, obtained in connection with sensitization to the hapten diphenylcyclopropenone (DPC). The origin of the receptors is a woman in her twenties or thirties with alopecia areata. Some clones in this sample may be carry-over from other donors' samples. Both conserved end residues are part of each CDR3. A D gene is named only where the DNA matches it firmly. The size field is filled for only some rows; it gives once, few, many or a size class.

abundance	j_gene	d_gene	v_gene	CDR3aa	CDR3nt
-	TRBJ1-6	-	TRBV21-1	CASSKRGFVAPLHF	TGTGCCAGCAGCAAGAGGGGGTTTGTGGCACCCCTCCACTTT
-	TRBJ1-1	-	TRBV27	CASSFLHSQGQGTEAFF	TGTGCCAGCAGTTTTCTCCATTCCCAGGGGCAGGGGACTGAAGCTTTCTTT
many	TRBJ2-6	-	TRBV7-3	CASSSHFSGANVLTF	TGTGCCAGCAGCTCCCACTTCTCTGGGGCCAACGTCCTGACTTTC
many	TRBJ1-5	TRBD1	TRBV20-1	CSAGDRARHQPQHF	TGCAGTGCTGGGGACAGGGCAAGACATCAGCCCCAGCATTTT
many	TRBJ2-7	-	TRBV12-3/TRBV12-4	CASTLGGVSYEQYF	TGTGCCAGCACTCTTGGCGGGGTCTCCTACGAGCAGTACTTC
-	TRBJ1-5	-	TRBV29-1	CSVGDRNQPQHF	TGCAGCGTTGGGGACCGGAATCAGCCCCAGCATTTT
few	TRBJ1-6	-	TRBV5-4	CASSLDRWNSPLHF	TGTGCCAGCAGCTTAGACAGGTGGAATTCACCCCTCCACTTT
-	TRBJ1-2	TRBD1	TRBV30	CAWSEGAFYGYTF	TGTGCCTGGAGTGAGGGGGCTTTCTATGGCTACACCTTC
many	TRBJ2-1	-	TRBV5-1	CASSLVSTGGFGKFF	TGCGCCAGCAGCTTGGTCTCTACGGGGGGCTTTGGGAAGTTCTTC
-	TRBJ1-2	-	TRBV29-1	CSVEQGKSGYTF	TGCAGCGTTGAACAGGGGAAAAGTGGCTACACCTTC